The subject of this entry is one TCR beta chain. Here immunoSEQ multiplex PCR was the method, and the copy in TCRdb shows in-frame clones only, minus some. The sample records about 92,000 clones, around 80% being singletons. These data come from a study of control samples from healthy donors and cancer patients. This CDR3 has 15 amino acids. Trimming cost V 2 bases and J 5 bases, with 12 bases left between them. CDR1 is SGHVS and CDR2 is FQNEAQ in the germline V gene. The chain employs TRBV7-8 and TRBJ1-4, with no clear D. This receptor was taken from a woman aged 60-70 years in good health. Sequencing input: blood. CDR3 in DNA: TGTGCCAGCAGCTTAAGGCGGGCCCTGAATGAAAAACTGTTTTTT. This encodes CASSLRRALNEKLFF.